Given below is one TCR beta chain in context. What antigen it recognizes has not been identified. There are no base qualities to consult, and no much larger clone falls within one base. This record comes from a study of T cells in narcolepsy listed by TCRdb under 2018. About the investigation overall: The study enrolled patients with narcolepsy type 1 or type 2 (NT1, NT2) together with healthy control donors. The study sought autoreactive T cells targeting hypocretin neuron self-antigens (hypocretin, TRIB2) in narcolepsy patients, using TCR Vbeta sequencing to track clonotypes in blood and CSF.

The CDR3 numbers 11 residues from cysteine through phenylalanine. The sequence is cut down to CDR3 DNA, 33 bases in frame from base 1. Per the germline V gene, MRHNA is the CDR1 and SNTAGT is the CDR2. V is reduced by 4 bases and J by 9 bases, leaving a spacing of 7 bases between them. For TCR Vbeta sequencing, memory CD4+ T cells were sorted ex vivo from the peripheral blood of both healthy controls and narcolepsy patients. The full study reports these points: According to the report, autoreactive clonotypes were detected serially in the blood of the same patients and of different patients, but not in healthy controls. HCRT-specific and TRIB2-specific autoreactive clonotypes were highlighted in plots that compared CD4+ T cell clonotypes in CSF versus blood from the same patient. Patients and controls had comparable numbers of sequenced blood memory CD4+ clonotypes, averaging about 37,000 and 33,000, respectively. Certain blood memory CD4+ repertoires from patients and controls had no sequences that matched autoreactive T cell clones.

The method behind the library was the immunoSEQ multiplex PCR assay. Sourced from immuneACCESS, this table was stored by TCRdb with only in-frame sequences that have V and J called. A share of the clones is absent; for the studies checked, an unresolved V gene accounts for under half, and the remainder has no known explanation. The sample has approximately 30,000 clones on record, around nine tenths of them singletons. Of the sample, around 1.1% is held by the ten largest clones. The sequence was obtained from a human donor with narcolepsy. The sequencing sample was made of CD45RA- memory CD4+ T cells from PBMCs. The meaning of the sample's cell subset or site label: memory T cells sorted ex vivo from peripheral blood. Recombination joined TRBV6-4 with TRBJ1-5; the D gene assignment is ambiguous. The CDR3 amino acid sequence is: CASSGRGPQHF. The sequenced DNA is TGTGCCAGCAGTGGGCGGGGGCCCCAGCATTTT.